The rows below give T cell receptor beta chains drawn from one sample of a study of T cells after yellow fever vaccination. TCRdb analysed the 5' RACE reads with MiXCR anew, one entry per CDR3 protein. The sample contains hundreds of thousands of distinct CDR3 sequences, roughly 8% of which appear only once. The sequences come from PBMCs, collected about 41 days after the first yellow fever vaccination. Receptors were obtained from a man between 18 and 35 years old who received the YFV17D yellow fever vaccine. The CDR3 runs from the conserved cysteine through the conserved F or W. A D gene is named only where the DNA matches it firmly. Size tells how often a clone was seen (once, few, many) or the class of an expanded clone, and some rows leave it out.

>TRBJ1-2|many|.|TRBV20-1
CSAGDTTGSYGYTF
TGCAGTGCTGGGGATACCACAGGGTCCTATGGCTACACCTTC
>TRBJ2-1|few|TRBD2|TRBV29-1
CSVDLRGSNEQFF
TGCAGCGTTGATTTGCGGGGGTCCAATGAGCAGTTCTTC
>TRBJ2-1|many|.|TRBV7-8
CASSLDRYNEQFF
TGTGCCAGCAGCTTAGACAGATACAATGAGCAGTTCTTC
>TRBJ2-5|few|.|TRBV7-2
CASSSGGYGGGWETQYF
TGTGCCAGCAGCTCAGGGGGATACGGCGGGGGGTGGGAGACCCAGTACTTC
>TRBJ2-5|few|TRBD1|TRBV10-3
CAISGPRTGYGTQYF
TGTGCCATCAGTGGGCCAAGGACAGGCTATGGGACCCAGTACTTC
>TRBJ2-7|many|TRBD2|TRBV10-3
CAISAGGFYYEQYF
TGTGCCATCTCCGCGGGGGGGTTTTACTACGAGCAGTACTTC
>TRBJ2-4|few|TRBD1|TRBV28
CASSFIGPGQGTLAKNIQYF
TGTGCCAGCAGTTTTATTGGCCCGGGACAGGGAACGCTAGCCAAAAACATTCAGTACTTC
>TRBJ1-4|few|.|TRBV30
CAWSVQAGGEKLFF
TGTGCCTGGAGTGTACAGGCAGGAGGGGAAAAACTGTTTTTT
>TRBJ1-2|.|TRBD1|TRBV7-9
CASSPGQGLGYGYTF
TGTGCCAGCAGCCCCGGACAGGGCCTCGGCTATGGCTACACCTTC
>TRBJ1-1|few|.|TRBV6-5
CASSYSPVGLAFF
TGTGCCAGCAGTTACTCCCCCGTTGGTCTAGCTTTCTTT
>TRBJ1-2|few|TRBD1|TRBV29-1
CSVESRTGKGNYGYTF
TGCAGCGTTGAATCCAGGACAGGGAAGGGGAACTATGGCTACACCTTC
>TRBJ2-3|.|.|TRBV6-5
CASSRWGGRTDTQYF
TGTGCCAGCAGTCGTTGGGGGGGGCGTACAGATACGCAGTATTTT
>TRBJ2-1|.|.|TRBV18
CASSPRLVNEQFF
TGTGCCAGCTCACCACGGCTAGTCAATGAGCAGTTCTTC
>TRBJ1-1|few|TRBD1|TRBV6-5
CASSYVQGDTEAFF
TGTGCCAGCAGTTACGTACAGGGGGACACTGAAGCTTTCTTT
>TRBJ2-3|few|.|TRBV30
CAWSEGTLADTQYF
TGTGCCTGGAGTGAAGGGACCTTGGCAGATACGCAGTATTTT
>TRBJ2-5|.|TRBD2|TRBV5-1
CASSRRGLAGARGETQYF
TGCGCCAGCAGCCGAAGGGGACTAGCGGGGGCCAGGGGAGAGACCCAGTACTTC
>TRBJ1-4|.|TRBD1|TRBV4-3
CASSQEPMRQGGEKLFF
TGCGCCAGCAGCCAAGAGCCGATGAGACAGGGGGGTGAAAAACTGTTTTTT
>TRBJ2-5|few|.|TRBV7-2
CASSLSQGQTQYF
TGTGCCAGCAGCTTGTCCCAGGGTCAGACCCAGTACTTC
>TRBJ2-1|.|.|TRBV29-1
CSVGGRGGPPDEQFF
TGCAGCGTTGGAGGCCGAGGTGGACCCCCTGATGAGCAGTTCTTC
>TRBJ2-3|.|.|TRBV12-3/TRBV12-4
CASNTQRDTQYF
TGTGCCAGCAACACCCAGAGAGATACGCAGTATTTT
>TRBJ2-1|few|.|TRBV7-9
CASSLGNRVNEQFF
TGTGCCAGCAGCTTAGGGAACAGGGTAAATGAGCAGTTCTTC
>TRBJ1-3|few|.|TRBV14
CASSQMGFDYSGNTIYF
TGTGCCAGCAGCCAAATGGGCTTCGATTACTCTGGAAACACCATATATTTT
>TRBJ1-2|few|TRBD1|TRBV5-1
CASSFGTGFADGYTF
TGCGCCAGCAGCTTCGGGACAGGGTTTGCCGATGGCTACACCTTC
>TRBJ1-2|few|.|TRBV12-3/TRBV12-4
CASSLSGTIEGGYTF
TGTGCCAGCAGTTTATCGGGAACGATCGAGGGCGGCTACACCTTC
>TRBJ2-1|.|TRBD1|TRBV6-2/TRBV6-3
CASSHRDRQFF
TGTGCCAGCAGTCACCGGGACAGGCAATTCTTC
>TRBJ1-2|.|.|TRBV7-9
CASSPDGDYGYTF
TGTGCCAGCAGCCCGGACGGGGACTATGGCTACACCTTC
>TRBJ2-3|few|.|TRBV29-1
CSVVVRLDTQYF
TGCAGCGTTGTGGTTAGATTGGATACGCAGTATTTT
>TRBJ2-2|few|.|TRBV7-3
CASSSRDGNTGELFF
TGTGCCAGCAGCTCCCGGGACGGGAACACCGGGGAGCTGTTTTTT
>TRBJ2-2|few|TRBD2|TRBV11-2
CASSLGLAGEPTGELFF
TGTGCCAGCAGCTTAGGACTAGCGGGGGAACCGACCGGGGAGCTGTTTTTT
>TRBJ1-1|.|.|TRBV28
CASSSRASTEAFF
TGTGCCAGCAGTTCCAGAGCCAGCACTGAAGCTTTCTTT
>TRBJ2-1|.|.|TRBV7-2
CASRTALGNEQFF
TGTGCCAGCAGAACCGCACTCGGCAATGAGCAGTTCTTC
>TRBJ2-7|.|.|TRBV4-2
CASSQEANRVYEQYF
TGTGCCAGCAGCCAAGAAGCGAACAGGGTCTACGAGCAGTACTTC
>TRBJ2-1|few|TRBD2|TRBV5-1
CASSLAGLAGNEQFF
TGCGCCAGCAGCTTGGCAGGACTAGCGGGCAATGAGCAGTTCTTC
>TRBJ2-3|.|TRBD2|TRBV9
CASSDTSGGFLVDTQYF
TGTGCCAGCAGCGACACTAGCGGGGGGTTCCTCGTAGATACGCAGTATTTT
>TRBJ1-5|few|.|TRBV20-1
CSAGDPGGNYQPQHF
TGCAGTGCCGGGGACCCTGGAGGAAACTATCAGCCCCAGCATTTT
>TRBJ2-2|few|.|TRBV20-1
CSAKMTTGELFF
TGCAGTGCTAAGATGACCACCGGGGAGCTGTTTTTT
>TRBJ1-2|.|TRBD1|TRBV5-1
CASSMDRVDYGYTF
TGCGCCAGCAGCATGGACAGGGTCGACTATGGCTACACCTTC
>TRBJ2-3|few|.|TRBV9
CASSVARGSTDTQYF
TGTGCCAGCAGCGTAGCTCGGGGGAGCACAGATACGCAGTATTTT
>TRBJ2-1|few|TRBD1|TRBV5-4
CASSRTNRGELFF
TGTGCCAGCTCTCGGACTAACAGGGGGGAACTGTTCTTC
>TRBJ1-1|.|.|TRBV5-1
CASSTRRVNTEAFF
TGCGCCAGCAGCACAAGACGGGTAAACACTGAAGCTTTCTTT
>TRBJ1-1|.|.|TRBV5-6
CASSLEEGGGTEAFF
TGTGCCAGCAGCTTGGAGGAGGGGGGAGGCACTGAAGCTTTCTTT
>TRBJ2-2|many|.|TRBV7-8
CASSLLRELFF
TGTGCCAGCAGCTTACTCCGGGAGCTGTTTTTT
>TRBJ2-5|many|.|TRBV7-9
CASSLDYRETQYF
TGTGCCAGCAGCTTAGATTACAGAGAGACCCAGTACTTC
>TRBJ2-2|many|.|TRBV6-2/TRBV6-3
CASGNTGELFF
TGTGCCAGCGGGAACACCGGGGAGCTGTTTTTT
>TRBJ2-7|.|TRBD1|TRBV4-3
CASSQSSQGVYEQYF
TGCGCCAGCAGCCAAAGTTCACAGGGGGTCTACGAGCAGTACTTC
>TRBJ2-4|few|.|TRBV7-9
CATGLGAKNIQYF
TGTGCCACCGGCCTGGGGGCCAAAAACATTCAGTACTTC
>TRBJ2-2|.|.|TRBV6-1
CASSVQGKRGYYGELFF
TGTGCCAGCAGTGTCCAGGGGAAGCGGGGCTATTACGGGGAGCTGTTTTTT
>TRBJ2-2|.|TRBD2|TRBV20-1
CSARVLTSYTGELFF
TGCAGTGCTAGGGTCTTGACTAGCTATACCGGGGAGCTGTTTTTT
>TRBJ2-7|few|TRBD2|TRBV29-1
CSVVGLAVYEQYF
TGCAGCGTTGTGGGACTAGCGGTCTACGAGCAGTACTTC
>TRBJ2-5|.|.|TRBV29-1
CSVEDRAGETQYF
TGCAGCGTTGAAGACCGTGCGGGGGAGACCCAGTACTTC
>TRBJ1-1|.|.|TRBV5-1
CASSSRMNTEAFF
TGCGCCAGCAGCTCCCGGATGAACACTGAAGCTTTCTTT
>TRBJ1-1|.|.|TRBV6-2/TRBV6-3
CASSHPGQALNTEAFF
TGTGCCAGCAGCCACCCCGGGCAGGCATTGAACACTGAAGCTTTCTTT
>TRBJ1-1|few|.|TRBV7-3
CASSLTAGTTEAFF
TGTGCCAGCAGCTTAACAGCGGGGACCACTGAAGCTTTCTTT
>TRBJ2-3|.|TRBD1|TRBV28
CAGQGLSTDTQYF
TGTGCCGGACAGGGTCTCAGCACAGATACGCAGTATTTT